The present T cell receptor beta chain was sequenced within a study of shared clonotypes between healthy human individuals (dated by TCRdb to 2020 to 2021). Concerning the study at large: The cohort included a few men and a couple of women between 18 and 49 years of age. Blood TCR repertoires of four to six healthy adults were deeply sequenced to estimate repertoire size and the extent of clonotype sharing between individuals. Between about 0.9 and 8.9 billion PBMCs per donor were obtained by leukapheresis. To increase sequencing depth and limit assay-specific biases, TCR repertoire library preparation and sequencing were carried out by different laboratories using diverse techniques. On the study overall, not on this receptor specifically: Pairwise subsampling led to the expectation that sequencing depth would affect the degree of clonotype sharing among donors. The genetic and exposure-history diversity represented was limited by the small number of donors. Sampling was restricted to blood, and TCR repertoires in tissue are likely to differ from TCR repertoires in blood.

The donors were healthy, HIV-negative adults who had no recently reported acute infections or vaccinations. Only Caucasian adults living in Nashville, Tennessee, USA were represented among the donors. For unsorted samples, some 90 million PBMCs were counted, and genomic DNA was extracted using the QIAamp DNA Blood Mini kit. After blood collection by leukapheresis, PBMCs were isolated using Ficoll-Histopaque density gradient centrifugation and then cryopreserved in the vapor phase of liquid nitrogen. Using the deep immunoSEQ assay, multiplex PCR amplified TCR CDR3 regions from genomic DNA. For each cell subset, the extracted genomic DNA was distributed evenly across all wells of several immunoSEQ 96-well plates, and each plate served as one replicate. For unsorted PBMC, approximately 290 ng genomic DNA, equal to roughly 32,000 T cell genomes, was loaded into each replicate PCR. Unsorted PBMC genomic DNA was sequenced across ten immunoSEQ deep assay plates. Purified libraries were quantified with a Qubit 3.0 fluorometer, sized on a Bioanalyzer 2100, and re-quantified with the KAPA Library Quantification kit. A separate single-read 150-cycle Illumina NextSeq 550 flow cell was used to sequence each immunoSEQ 96-well plate. Regarding the original processing steps: Because the immunoSEQ output held only junctional sequences and lacked quality scores, the filtering could not match the filtering applied to full-length reads. To assign V/J genes and CDR3, sequences were annotated using PyIR, a Python wrapper for IgBLAST v1.9, with IMGT germline references. Reads with weak V/J assignments (E-value above 1e-6), missing CDR3, stop codons, out-of-frame junctions, or ambiguous translated residues were removed. V3J clonotypes were defined as sequences sharing the same inferred V gene, J gene, and CDR3 amino acid sequence. Percentage overlap between repertoires was computed as shared unique clonotypes divided by the size of the smaller repertoire. RTK rarefaction, the Chao1 estimator, and Recon v2.1 estimates of unobserved clonotypes were used to assess repertoire richness. Drawn from immuneACCESS, this table holds only the in-frame rearrangements with V and J called that TCRdb kept. Clones are partly lost; checked studies trace under half to an unresolved V gene and leave the rest unexplained. V, J and clone size derive from that table, while D and trimming were established from the DNA sequence. The sample has approximately 510,000 clones on record, around 74% of them singletons. The top ten clones comprise 10% to 15% of the sample.

In regard to this clone: Its binding antigen is unknown. Per-base qualities were not stored, and no clone one base away is much larger.

The receptor comes from a woman in her forties in good health. Some clones in this sample may be carry-over from other donors' samples. The sequencing input was PBMCs.

At the DNA level, the sequence is TGTGCCAGCAGCTTAGGACAGAGCCCCCAAGAGACCCAGTACTTC. Its amino acids are CASSLGQSPQETQYF. The chain is encoded by TRBV7-9 joined to TRBJ2-5, with a weak D call of TRBD1 (5 bases match). The CDR3 contains 15 residues, cysteine and phenylalanine counted. This entry keeps only the CDR3 DNA: 45 bases, framed from base 1. CDR1 and CDR2, per the germline V gene (reference sequence), are SEHNR and FQNEAQ. Trimming removed 1 base from V and 1 base from J, leaving 10 bases between the germline ends.